This T cell receptor beta chain was retrieved from a study of brain T cells in children with intractable seizures. This CDR3 spans 14 amino acids. The ends were cut back, 0 bases at V and 13 bases at J, with 16 bases in the middle. Germline V gene data show CDR1 as LGHDT and CDR2 as YNNKEL (reference sequence). Findings and limits, study-wide: Pre- and post-surgery blood differed in depth, so pre-surgery absences may be undersampling.

About this clone: Its antigen is undetermined.

Sequencing used immunoSEQ multiplex PCR; TCRdb keeps in-frame clones, though not all of them. The sample consists of around 41,000 clones, 90% of them appearing once. The TCR sequence derives from a girl aged 2-10 years with tuberous sclerosis and intractable seizures. The V call is TRBV3-1 (or the pseudogene TRBV3-2), the J call TRBJ2-1; D gene unclear. The material was peripheral blood, obtained at surgery. The CDR3 DNA sequence: TGTGCCAGCAGCCAAGAAATAGTAGGGATGAATCAGTTCTTC. Its protein is CASSQEIVGMNQFF.